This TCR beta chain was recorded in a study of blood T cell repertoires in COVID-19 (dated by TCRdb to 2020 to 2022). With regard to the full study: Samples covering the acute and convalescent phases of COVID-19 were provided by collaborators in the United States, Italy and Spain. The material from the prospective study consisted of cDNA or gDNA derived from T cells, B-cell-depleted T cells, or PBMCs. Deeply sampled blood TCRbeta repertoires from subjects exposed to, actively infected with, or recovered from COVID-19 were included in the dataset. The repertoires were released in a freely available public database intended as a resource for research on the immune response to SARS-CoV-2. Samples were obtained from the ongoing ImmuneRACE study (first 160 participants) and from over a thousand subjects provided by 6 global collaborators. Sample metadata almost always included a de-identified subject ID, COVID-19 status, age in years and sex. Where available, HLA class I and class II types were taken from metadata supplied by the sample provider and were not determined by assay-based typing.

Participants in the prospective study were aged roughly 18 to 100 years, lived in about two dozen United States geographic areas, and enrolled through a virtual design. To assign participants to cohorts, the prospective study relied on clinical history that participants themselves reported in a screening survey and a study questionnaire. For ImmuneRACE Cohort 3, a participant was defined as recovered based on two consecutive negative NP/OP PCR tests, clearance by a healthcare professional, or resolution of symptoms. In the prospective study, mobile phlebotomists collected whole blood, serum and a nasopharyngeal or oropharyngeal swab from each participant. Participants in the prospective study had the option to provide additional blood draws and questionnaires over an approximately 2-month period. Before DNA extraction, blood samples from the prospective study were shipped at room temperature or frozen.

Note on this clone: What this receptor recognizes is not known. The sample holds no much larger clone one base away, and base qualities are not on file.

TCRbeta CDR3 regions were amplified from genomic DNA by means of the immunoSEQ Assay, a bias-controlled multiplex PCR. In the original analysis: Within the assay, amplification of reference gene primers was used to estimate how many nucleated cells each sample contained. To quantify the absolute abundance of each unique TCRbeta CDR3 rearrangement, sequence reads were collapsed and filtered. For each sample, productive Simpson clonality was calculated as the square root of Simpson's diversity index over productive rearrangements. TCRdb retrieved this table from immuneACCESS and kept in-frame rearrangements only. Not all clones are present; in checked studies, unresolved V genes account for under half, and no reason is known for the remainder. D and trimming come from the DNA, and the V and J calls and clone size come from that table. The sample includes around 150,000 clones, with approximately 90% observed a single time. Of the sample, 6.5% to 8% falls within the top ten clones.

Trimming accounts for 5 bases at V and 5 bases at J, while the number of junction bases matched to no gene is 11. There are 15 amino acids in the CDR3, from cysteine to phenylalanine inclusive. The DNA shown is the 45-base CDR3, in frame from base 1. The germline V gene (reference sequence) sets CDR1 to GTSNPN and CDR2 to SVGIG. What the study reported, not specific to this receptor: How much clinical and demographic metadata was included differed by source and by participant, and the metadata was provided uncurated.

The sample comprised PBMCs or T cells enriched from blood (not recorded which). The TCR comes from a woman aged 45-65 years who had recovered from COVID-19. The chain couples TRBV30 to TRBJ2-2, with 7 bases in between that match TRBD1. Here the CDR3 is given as CAWGEQGLATGELFF. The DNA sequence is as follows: TGTGCCTGGGGCGAACAGGGGTTGGCAACCGGGGAGCTGTTTTTT.